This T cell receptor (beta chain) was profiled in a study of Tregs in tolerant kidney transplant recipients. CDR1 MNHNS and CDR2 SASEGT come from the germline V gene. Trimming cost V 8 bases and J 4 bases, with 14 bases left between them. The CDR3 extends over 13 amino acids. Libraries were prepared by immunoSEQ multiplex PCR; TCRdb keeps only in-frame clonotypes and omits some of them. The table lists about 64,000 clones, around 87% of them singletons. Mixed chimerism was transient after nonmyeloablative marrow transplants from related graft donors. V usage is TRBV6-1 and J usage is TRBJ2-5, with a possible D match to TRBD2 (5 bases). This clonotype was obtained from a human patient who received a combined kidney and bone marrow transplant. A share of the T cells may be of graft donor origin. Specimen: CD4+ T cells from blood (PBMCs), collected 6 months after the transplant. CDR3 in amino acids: CASDRGYRETQYF. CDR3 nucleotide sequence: TGTGCCAGCGATAGAGGGTATCGAGAGACCCAGTACTTC.